This note documents a single TCR beta chain sequence. The CDR3 spans 18 residues. This sample stems from a study of technical replicates of blood from several donors. Method: immunoSEQ multiplex PCR; TCRdb's copy keeps in-frame clones and lacks some. The data show 65,000 to 95,000 clones, 93% seen once. The receptor's source is a human donor in good health. Sample: T cells isolated from PBMCs. This chain links TRBV21-1 with TRBJ1-5. TRBV21-1 is marked as a pseudogene. Here the CDR3 reads CASSNRSRGRYSNQPQHF. The DNA for the CDR3 is TGTGCCAGCAGCAATCGGTCCCGTGGGAGGTATAGCAATCAGCCCCAGCATTTT.